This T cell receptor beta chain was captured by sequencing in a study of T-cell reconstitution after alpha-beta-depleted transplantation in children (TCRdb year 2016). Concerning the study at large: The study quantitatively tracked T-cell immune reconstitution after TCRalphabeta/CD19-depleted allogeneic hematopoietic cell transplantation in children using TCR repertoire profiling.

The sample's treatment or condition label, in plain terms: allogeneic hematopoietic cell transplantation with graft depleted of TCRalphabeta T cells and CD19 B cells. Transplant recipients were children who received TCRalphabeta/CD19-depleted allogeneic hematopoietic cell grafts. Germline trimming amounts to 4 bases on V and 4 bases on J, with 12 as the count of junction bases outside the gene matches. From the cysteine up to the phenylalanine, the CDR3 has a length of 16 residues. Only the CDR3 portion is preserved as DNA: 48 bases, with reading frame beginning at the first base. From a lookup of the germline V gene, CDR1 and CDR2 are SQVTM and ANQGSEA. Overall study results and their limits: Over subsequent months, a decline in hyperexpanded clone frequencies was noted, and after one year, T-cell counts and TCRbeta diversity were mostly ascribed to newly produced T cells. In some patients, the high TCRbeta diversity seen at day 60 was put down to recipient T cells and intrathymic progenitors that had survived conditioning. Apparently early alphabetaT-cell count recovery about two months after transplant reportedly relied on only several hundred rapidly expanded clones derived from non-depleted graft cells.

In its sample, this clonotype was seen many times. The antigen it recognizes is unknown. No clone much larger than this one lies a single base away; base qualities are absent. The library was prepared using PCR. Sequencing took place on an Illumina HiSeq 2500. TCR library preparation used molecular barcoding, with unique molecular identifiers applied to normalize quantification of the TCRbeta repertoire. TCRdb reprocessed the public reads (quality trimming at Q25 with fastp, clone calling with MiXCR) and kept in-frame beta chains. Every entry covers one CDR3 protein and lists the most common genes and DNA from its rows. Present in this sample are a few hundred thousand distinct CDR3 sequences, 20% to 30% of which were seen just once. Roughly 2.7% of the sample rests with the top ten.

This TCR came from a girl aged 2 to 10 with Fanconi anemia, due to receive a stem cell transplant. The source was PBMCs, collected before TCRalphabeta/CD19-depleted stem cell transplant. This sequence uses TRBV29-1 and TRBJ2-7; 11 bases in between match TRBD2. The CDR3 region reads CSVGPISSGRPYEQYF. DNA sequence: TGCAGCGTTGGTCCTATATCTAGCGGGAGGCCATACGAGCAGTACTTC.